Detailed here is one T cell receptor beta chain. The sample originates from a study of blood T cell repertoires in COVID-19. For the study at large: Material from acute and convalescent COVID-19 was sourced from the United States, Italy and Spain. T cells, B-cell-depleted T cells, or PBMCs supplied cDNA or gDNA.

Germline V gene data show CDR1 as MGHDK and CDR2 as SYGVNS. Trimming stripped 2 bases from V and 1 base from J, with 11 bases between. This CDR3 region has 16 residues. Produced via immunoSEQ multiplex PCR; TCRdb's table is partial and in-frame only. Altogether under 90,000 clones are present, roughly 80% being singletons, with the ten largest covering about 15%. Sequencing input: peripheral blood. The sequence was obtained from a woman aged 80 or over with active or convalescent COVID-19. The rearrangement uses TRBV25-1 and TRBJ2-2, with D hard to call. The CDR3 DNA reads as TGTGCCAGCAGTGAACTGGCCAGTGTGAACACCGGGGAGCTGTTTTTT. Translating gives CASSELASVNTGELFF. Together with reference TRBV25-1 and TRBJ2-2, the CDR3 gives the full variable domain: EADIYQTPRYLVIGTGKKITLECSQTMGHDKMYWYQQDPGMELHLIHYSYGVNSTEKGDLSSESTVSRIRTEHFPLTLESARPSHTSQYLCASSELASVNTGELFFGEGSRLTVL.